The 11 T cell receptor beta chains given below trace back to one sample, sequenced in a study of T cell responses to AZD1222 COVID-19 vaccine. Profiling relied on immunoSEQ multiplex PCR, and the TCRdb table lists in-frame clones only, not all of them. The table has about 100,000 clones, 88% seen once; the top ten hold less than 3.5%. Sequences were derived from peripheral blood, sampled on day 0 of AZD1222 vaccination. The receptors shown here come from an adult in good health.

Here the CDR3 DNA reads TGTGCCAGCTCTCCTAGCGGGAGTTACACCGGGGAGCTGTTTTTT. The encoded protein is CASSPSGSYTGELFF. The chain couples TRBV18 to TRBJ2-2; 10 positions agree with TRBD2. CDR1 and CDR2 from the germline V gene are KGHSH and LQKENI. With V trimmed by 6 bases and J by 3 bases, 4 bases remained unmatched. The CDR3 runs 15 residues.

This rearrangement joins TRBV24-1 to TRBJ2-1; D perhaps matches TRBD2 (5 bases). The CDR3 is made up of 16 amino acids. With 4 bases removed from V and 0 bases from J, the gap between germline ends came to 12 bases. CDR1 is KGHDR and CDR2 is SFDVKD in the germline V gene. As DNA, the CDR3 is TGTGCCACCAGTGACTCAGGACTGAGCTCCTACAATGAGCAGTTCTTC. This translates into CATSDSGLSSYNEQFF.

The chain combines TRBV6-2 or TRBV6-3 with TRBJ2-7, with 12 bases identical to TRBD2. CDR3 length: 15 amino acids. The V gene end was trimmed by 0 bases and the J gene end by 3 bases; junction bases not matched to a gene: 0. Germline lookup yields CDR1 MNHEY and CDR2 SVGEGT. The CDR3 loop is CASSYSTSGSYEQYF. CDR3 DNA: TGTGCCAGCAGTTACTCGACTAGCGGGAGCTACGAGCAGTACTTC.

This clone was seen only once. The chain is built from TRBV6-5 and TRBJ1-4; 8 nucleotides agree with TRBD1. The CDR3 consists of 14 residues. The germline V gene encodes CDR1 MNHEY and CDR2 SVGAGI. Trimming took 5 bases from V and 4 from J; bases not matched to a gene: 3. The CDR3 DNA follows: TGTGCCAGCAGTCAGGGGGCGGTTAATGAAAAACTGTTTTTT. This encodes CASSQGAVNEKLFF.

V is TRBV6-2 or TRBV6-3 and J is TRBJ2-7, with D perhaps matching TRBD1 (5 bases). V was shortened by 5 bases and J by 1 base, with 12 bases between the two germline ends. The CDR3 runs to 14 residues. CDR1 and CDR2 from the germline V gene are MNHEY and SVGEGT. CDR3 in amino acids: CASSPRQLSYEQYF. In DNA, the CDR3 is TGTGCCAGCAGTCCCAGACAGCTTTCCTACGAGCAGTACTTC.

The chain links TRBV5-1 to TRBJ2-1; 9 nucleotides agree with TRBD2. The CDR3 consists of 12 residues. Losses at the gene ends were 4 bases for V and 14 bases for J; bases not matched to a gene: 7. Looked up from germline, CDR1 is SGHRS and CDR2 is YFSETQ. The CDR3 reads CASSPAGTSKFF. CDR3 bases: TGCGCCAGCAGCCCAGCCGGGACTAGCAAGTTCTTC.

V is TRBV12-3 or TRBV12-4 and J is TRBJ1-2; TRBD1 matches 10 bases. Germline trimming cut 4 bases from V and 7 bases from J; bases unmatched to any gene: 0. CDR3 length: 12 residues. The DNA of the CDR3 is TGTGCCAGCAGTTGGACAGGGGGTGGCTACACCTTC. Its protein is CASSWTGGGYTF.

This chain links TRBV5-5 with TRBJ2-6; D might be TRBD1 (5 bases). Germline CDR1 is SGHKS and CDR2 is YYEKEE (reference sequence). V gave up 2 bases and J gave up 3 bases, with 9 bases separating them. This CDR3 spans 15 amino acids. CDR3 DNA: TGTGCCAGCAGCTTCCAGGGTTTTGGGGCCAACGTCCTGACTTTC. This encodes CASSFQGFGANVLTF. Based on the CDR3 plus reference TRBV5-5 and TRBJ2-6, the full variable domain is DAGVTQSPTHLIKTRGQQVTLRCSPISGHKSVSWYQQVLGQGPQFIFQYYEKEERGRGNFPDRFSARQFPNYSSELNVNALLLGDSALYLCASSFQGFGANVLTFGAGSRLTVL.

In DNA, the CDR3 is TGTGCCAGCAGTTATGCAGACGGTTACGAGCAGTACTTC. It yields the protein CASSYADGYEQYF. The J gene is TRBJ2-7, the V gene TRBV6-5; D not resolved. CDR3 length: 13 amino acids. Per germline, CDR1 MNHEY and CDR2 SVGAGI. Trimming took 3 bases from V and 4 from J, leaving 10 bases between them.

The CDR3 sequence is CASSLGQGLYNEQFF. The CDR3 nucleotides are TGTGCCAGCAGCCTAGGACAGGGGTTGTACAATGAGCAGTTCTTC. The V call is TRBV7-3, the J call TRBJ2-1; 9 bases map to TRBD1. This CDR3 region has 15 residues. Trimming took 5 bases from V and 4 from J; bases not matched to a gene: 6. The V gene's germline CDR1 is SGHTA and CDR2 FQGTGA. Variable domain in full (rest from reference TRBV7-3 and TRBJ2-1): GAGVSQTPSNKVTEKGKYVELRCDPISGHTALYWYRQSLGQGPEFLIYFQGTGAADDSGLPNDRFFAVRPEGSVSTLKIQRTERGDSAVYLCASSLGQGLYNEQFFGPGTRLTVL.

Here the CDR3 DNA reads TGTGCCTCTACGGTGGGACCGAACACCGGGGAGCTGTTTTTT. Protein sequence: CASTVGPNTGELFF. The rearrangement links TRBV6-5 to TRBJ2-2; D might be TRBD1 or TRBD2, each matching 5 bases. V was trimmed by 11 bases and J by 0 bases, leaving 13 bases between them. The germline V gene has CDR1 MNHEY and CDR2 SVGAGI. The CDR3 consists of 14 residues.